The present entry profiles one T cell receptor beta chain with its context. In the authors' workflow: From reference gene primer amplification, estimates of nucleated cell counts were derived. Profiling relied on immunoSEQ multiplex PCR, and the TCRdb table lists in-frame clones only, not all of them. V and J calls and clone size are given by that table; D and trimming were obtained from the DNA. The data show 150,000 to 200,000 clones, more than 75% seen once. The sample is drawn from a study of blood T cell repertoires in COVID-19. For the study at large: Sites across the United States, Italy and Spain contributed samples from acute and convalescent COVID-19. The cDNA or gDNA used as material had been derived from T cells, B-cell-depleted T cells, or PBMCs.

The source is a man between 70 and 80 years old with acute or convalescent COVID-19. Sequencing was performed on peripheral blood.

The CDR3 DNA reads as TGCAGCGCCAGGACAGGGAGCGAGACCCAGTACTTC. Its protein is CSARTGSETQYF. This sequence joins TRBV29-1 and TRBJ2-5, with TRBD1 identical over 8 bases. Germline loops: CDR1 SQVTM, CDR2 ANQGSEA. The CDR3 is made up of 12 amino acids. The V gene end was trimmed by 7 bases and the J gene end by 5 bases; junction bases not matched to a gene: 6. Full variable domain (remainder filled in from reference TRBV29-1 and TRBJ2-5): SAVISQKPSRDICQRGTSLTIQCQVDSQVTMMFWYRQQPGQSLTLIATANQGSEATYESGFVIDKFPISRPNLTFSTLTVSNMSPEDSSIYLCSARTGSETQYFGPGTRLLVL.